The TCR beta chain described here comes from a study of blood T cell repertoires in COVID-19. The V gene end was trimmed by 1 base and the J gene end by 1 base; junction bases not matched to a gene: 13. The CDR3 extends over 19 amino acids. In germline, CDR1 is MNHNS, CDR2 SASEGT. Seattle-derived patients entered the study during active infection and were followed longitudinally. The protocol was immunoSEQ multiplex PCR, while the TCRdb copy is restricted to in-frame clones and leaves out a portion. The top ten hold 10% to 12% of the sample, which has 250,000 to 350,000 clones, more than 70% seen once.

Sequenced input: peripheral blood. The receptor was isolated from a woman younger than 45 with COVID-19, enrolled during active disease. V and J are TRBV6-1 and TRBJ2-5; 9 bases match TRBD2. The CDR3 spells CASSEVTGTAGGPQETQYF. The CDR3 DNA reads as TGTGCCAGCAGTGAAGTTACTGGGACCGCGGGAGGGCCCCAAGAGACCCAGTACTTC.